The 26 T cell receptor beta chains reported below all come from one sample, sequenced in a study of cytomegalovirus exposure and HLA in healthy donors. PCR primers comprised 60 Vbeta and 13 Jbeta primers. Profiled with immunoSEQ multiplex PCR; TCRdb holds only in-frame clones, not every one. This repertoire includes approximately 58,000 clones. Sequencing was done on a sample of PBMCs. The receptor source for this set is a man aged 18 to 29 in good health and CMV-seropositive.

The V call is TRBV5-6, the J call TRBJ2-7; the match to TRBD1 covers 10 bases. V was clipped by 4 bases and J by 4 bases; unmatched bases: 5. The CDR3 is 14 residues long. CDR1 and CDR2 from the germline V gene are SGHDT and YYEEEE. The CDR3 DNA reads TGTGCCAGCAGCACACGACAGGGGGCTTACGAGCAGTACTTC. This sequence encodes CASSTRQGAYEQYF.

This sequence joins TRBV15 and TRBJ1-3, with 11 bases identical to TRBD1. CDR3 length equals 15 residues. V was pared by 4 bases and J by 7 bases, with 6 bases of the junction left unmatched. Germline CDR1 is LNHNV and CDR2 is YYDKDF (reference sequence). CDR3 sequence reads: CATSMLGDRGNTIYF. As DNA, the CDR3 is TGTGCCACCAGCATGCTGGGGGACAGGGGGAACACCATATATTTT.

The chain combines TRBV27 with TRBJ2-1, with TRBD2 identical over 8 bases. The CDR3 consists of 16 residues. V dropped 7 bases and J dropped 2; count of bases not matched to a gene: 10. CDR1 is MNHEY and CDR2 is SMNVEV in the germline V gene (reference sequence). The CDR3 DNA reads TGTGCCAGCACTCCTCGGTGGCGGGAGGCCTACAATGAGCAGTTCTTC. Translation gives CASTPRWREAYNEQFF.

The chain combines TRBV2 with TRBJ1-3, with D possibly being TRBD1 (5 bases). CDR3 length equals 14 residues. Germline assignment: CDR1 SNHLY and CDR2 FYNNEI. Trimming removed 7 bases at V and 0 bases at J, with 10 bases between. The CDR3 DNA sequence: TGTGCCAGCAACTCTGACAGCTCTGGAAACACCATATATTTT. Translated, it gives CASNSDSSGNTIYF.

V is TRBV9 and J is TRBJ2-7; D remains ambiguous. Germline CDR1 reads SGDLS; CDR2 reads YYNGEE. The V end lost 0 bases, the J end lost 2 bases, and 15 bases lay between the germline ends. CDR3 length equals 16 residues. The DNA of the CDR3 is TGTGCCAGCAGCGTAGAGGCGGAAGGTCGTCCCTACGAGCAGTACTTC. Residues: CASSVEAEGRPYEQYF.

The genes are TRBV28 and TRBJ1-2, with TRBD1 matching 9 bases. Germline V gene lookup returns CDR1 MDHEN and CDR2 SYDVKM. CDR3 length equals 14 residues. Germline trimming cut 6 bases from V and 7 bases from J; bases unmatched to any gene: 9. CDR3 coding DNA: TGTGCCAGCAGATCACAGGGGGCTCGTCGTGGCTACACCTTC. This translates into CASRSQGARRGYTF.

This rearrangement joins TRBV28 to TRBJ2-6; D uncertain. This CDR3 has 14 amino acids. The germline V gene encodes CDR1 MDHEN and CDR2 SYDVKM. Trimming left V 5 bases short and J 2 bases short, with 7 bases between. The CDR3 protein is CASSLFPGANVLTF. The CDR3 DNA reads TGTGCCAGCAGTCTCTTCCCTGGGGCCAACGTCCTGACTTTC.

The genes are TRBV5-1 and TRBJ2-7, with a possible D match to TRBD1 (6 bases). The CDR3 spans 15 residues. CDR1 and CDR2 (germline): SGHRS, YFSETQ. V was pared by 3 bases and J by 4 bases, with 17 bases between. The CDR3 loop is CASSWAGTRTYEQYF. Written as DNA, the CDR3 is TGCGCCAGCAGCTGGGCAGGGACAAGAACGTACGAGCAGTACTTC.

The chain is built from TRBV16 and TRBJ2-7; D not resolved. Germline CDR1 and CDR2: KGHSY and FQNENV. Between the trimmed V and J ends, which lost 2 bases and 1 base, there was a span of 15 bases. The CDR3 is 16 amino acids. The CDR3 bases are TGTGCCAGCAGCCAACATATCCCCACAGAATCCTACGAGCAGTACTTC. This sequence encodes CASSQHIPTESYEQYF. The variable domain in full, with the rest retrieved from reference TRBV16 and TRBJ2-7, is GEEVAQTPKHLVRGEGQKAKLYCAPIKGHSYVFWYQQVLKNEFKFLISFQNENVFDETGMPKERFSAKCLPNSPCSLEIQATKLEDSAVYFCASSQHIPTESYEQYFGPGTRLTVT.

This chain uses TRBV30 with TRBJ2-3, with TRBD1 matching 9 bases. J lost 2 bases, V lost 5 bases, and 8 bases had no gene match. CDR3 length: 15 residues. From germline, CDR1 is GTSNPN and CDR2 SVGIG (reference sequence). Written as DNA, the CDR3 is TGTGCCTGGGCTGGGACAGGGCAGATCACAGATACGCAGTATTTT. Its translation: CAWAGTGQITDTQYF.

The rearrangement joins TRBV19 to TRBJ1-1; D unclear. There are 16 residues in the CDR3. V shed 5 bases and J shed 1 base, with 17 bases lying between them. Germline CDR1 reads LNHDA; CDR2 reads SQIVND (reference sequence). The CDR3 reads CASSWREELANTEAFF. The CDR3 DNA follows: TGTGCCAGTAGTTGGAGGGAAGAACTAGCGAACACTGAAGCTTTCTTT. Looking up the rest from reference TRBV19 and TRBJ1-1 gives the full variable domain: DGGITQSPKYLFRKEGQNVTLSCEQNLNHDAMYWYRQDPGQGLRLIYYSQIVNDFQKGDIAEGYSVSREKKESFPLTVTSAQKNPTAFYLCASSWREELANTEAFFGQGTRLTVV.

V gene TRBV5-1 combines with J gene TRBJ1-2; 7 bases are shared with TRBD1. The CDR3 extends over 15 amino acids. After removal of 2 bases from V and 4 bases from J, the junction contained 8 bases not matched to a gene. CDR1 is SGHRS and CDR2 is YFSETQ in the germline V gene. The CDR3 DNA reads TGCGCCAGCAGCTTTGAACCCGGGACAGCCTATGGCTACACCTTC. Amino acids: CASSFEPGTAYGYTF.

The CDR3 sequence is CASSPTGGMTGELFF. CDR3 DNA sequence: TGCGCCAGCAGCCCCACTGGCGGGATGACCGGGGAGCTGTTTTTT. The chain carries TRBV5-1 and TRBJ2-2; D is possibly TRBD2 (6 bases). Germline assignment: CDR1 SGHRS and CDR2 YFSETQ. The germline V and J ends were trimmed by 4 bases and 5 bases, with 15 bases remaining between them. The CDR3 runs 15 residues.

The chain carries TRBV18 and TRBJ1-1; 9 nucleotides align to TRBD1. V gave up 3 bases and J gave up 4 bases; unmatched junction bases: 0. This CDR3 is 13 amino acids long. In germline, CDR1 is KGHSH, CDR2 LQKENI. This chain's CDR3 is CASSPGQGTEAFF. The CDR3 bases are TGTGCCAGCTCACCGGGACAGGGCACTGAAGCTTTCTTT. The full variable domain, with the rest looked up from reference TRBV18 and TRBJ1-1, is NAGVMQNPRHLVRRRGQEARLRCSPMKGHSHVYWYRQLPEEGLKFMVYLQKENIIDESGMPKERFSAEFPKEGPSILRIQQVVRGDSAAYFCASSPGQGTEAFFGQGTRLTVV.

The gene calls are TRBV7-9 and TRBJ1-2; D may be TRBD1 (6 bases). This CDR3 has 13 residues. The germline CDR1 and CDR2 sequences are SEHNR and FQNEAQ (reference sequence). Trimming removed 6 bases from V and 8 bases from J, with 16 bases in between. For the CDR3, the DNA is TGTGCCAGCAGTGTGGGGGCGGAGGACGGCTACACCTTC. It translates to CASSVGAEDGYTF.

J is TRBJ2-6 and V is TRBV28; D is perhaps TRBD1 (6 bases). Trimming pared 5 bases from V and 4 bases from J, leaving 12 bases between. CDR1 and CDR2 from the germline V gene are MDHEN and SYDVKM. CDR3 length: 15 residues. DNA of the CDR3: TGTGCCAGCAGTAAACAGGGTTCCGGGGCCAACGTCCTGACTTTC. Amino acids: CASSKQGSGANVLTF.

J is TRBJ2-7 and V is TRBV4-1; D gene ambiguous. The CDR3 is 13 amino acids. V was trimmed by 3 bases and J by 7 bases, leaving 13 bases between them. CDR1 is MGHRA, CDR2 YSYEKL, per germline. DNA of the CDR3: TGCGCCAGCAGCCAGCCTCCAGGCAGGGAGCAGTACTTC. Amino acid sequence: CASSQPPGREQYF.

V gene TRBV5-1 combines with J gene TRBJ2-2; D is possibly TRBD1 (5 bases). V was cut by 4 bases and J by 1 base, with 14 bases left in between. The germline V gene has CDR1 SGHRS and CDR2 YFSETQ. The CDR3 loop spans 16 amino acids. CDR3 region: CASSPLGQGNTGELFF. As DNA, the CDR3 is TGCGCCAGCAGCCCCCTCGGGCAGGGGAACACCGGGGAGCTGTTTTTT.

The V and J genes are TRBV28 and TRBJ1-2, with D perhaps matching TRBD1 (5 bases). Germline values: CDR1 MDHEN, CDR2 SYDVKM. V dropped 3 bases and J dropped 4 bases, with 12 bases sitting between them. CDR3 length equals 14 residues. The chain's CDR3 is CASSLKGPSYGYTF. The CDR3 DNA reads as TGTGCCAGCAGTTTGAAGGGGCCTAGCTATGGCTACACCTTC.

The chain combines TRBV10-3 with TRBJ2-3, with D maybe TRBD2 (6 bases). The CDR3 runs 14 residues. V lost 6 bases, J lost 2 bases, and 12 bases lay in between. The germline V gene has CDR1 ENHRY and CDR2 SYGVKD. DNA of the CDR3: TGTGCCATCAGCCGGGACTCAAACACAGATACGCAGTATTTT. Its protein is CAISRDSNTDTQYF.

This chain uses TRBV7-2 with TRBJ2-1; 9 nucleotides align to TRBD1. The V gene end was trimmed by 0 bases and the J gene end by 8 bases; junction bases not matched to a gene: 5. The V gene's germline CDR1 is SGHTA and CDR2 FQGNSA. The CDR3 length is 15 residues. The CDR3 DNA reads TGTGCCAGCAGCTTAGCGGGGACAGGGAGGGATGAGCAGTTCTTC. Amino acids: CASSLAGTGRDEQFF. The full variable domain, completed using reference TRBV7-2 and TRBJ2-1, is GAGVSQSPSNKVTEKGKDVELRCDPISGHTALYWYRQSLGQGLEFLIYFQGNSAPDKSGLPSDRFSAERTGGSVSTLTIQRTQQEDSAVYLCASSLAGTGRDEQFFGPGTRLTVL.

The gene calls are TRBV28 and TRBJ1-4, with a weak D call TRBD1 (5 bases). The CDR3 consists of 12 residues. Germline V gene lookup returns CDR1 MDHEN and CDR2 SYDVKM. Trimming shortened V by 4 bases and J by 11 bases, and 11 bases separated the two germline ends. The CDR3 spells CASSSPQGKLFF. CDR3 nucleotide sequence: TGTGCCAGCAGTTCCCCTCAGGGTAAACTGTTTTTT.

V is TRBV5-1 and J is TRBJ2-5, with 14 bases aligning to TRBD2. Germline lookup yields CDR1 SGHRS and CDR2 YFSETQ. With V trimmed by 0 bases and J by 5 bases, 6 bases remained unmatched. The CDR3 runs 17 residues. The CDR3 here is CASSLGLAGGVRETQYF. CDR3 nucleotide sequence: TGCGCCAGCAGCTTGGGACTAGCGGGAGGGGTCAGGGAGACCCAGTACTTC.

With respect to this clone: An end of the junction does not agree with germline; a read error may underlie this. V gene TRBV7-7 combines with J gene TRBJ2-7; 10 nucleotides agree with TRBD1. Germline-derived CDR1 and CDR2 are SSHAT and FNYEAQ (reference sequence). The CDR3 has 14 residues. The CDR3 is CASSLEGQGYEQYF. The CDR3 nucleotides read TGTGCTAGCAGCTTAGAGGGACAGGGGTACGAGCAGTACTTC.

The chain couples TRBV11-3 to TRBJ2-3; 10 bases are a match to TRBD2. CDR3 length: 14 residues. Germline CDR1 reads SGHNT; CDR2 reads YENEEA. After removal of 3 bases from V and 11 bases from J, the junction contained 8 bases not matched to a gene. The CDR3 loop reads CASSFHALAGLQYF. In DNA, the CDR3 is TGTGCCAGCAGCTTCCACGCACTAGCGGGACTGCAGTATTTT.

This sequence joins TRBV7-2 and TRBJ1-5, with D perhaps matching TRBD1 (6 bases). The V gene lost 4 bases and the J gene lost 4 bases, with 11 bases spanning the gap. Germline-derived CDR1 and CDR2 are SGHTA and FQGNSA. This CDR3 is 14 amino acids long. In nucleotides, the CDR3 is TGTGCCAGCAGCTCCGGACAGCCAAATCAGCCCCAGCATTTT. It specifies CASSSGQPNQPQHF.